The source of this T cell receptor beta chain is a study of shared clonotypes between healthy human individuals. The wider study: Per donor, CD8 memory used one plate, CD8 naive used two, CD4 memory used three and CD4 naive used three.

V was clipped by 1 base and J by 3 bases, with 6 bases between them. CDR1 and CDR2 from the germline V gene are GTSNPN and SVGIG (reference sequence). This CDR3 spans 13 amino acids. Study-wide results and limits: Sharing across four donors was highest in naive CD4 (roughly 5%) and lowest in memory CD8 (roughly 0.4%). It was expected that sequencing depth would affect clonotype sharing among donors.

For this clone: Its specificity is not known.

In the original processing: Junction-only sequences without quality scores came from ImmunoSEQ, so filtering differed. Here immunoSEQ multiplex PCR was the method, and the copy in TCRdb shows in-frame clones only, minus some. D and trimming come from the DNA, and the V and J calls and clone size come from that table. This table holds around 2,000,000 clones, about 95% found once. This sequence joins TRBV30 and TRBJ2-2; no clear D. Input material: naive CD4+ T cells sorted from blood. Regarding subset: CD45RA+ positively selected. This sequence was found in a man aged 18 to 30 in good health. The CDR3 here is CAWSGADTGELFF. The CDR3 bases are TGTGCCTGGAGTGGGGCCGACACCGGGGAGCTGTTTTTT.